The 3 T cell receptor beta chains listed next were all sequenced from one sample in a study of blood T cell repertoires in COVID-19. Here immunoSEQ multiplex PCR was the method, and the copy in TCRdb shows in-frame clones only, minus some. Among some 250,000 clones listed, about four fifths were seen once. The sequenced sample consisted of peripheral blood. All receptors derive from a man between 45 and 60 years old with active or convalescent COVID-19.

J is TRBJ2-5 and V is TRBV14; TRBD1 agrees at 10 bases. Unmatched junction bases numbered 9, after V lost 9 bases and J lost 5 bases. This CDR3 has 14 amino acids. Germline V gene sequence: CDR1 SGHDN, CDR2 FVKESK. The CDR3 coding sequence is TGTGCCAGTACTCGGACAGGGGGATCGGAGACCCAGTACTTC. Amino acid sequence: CASTRTGGSETQYF.

This clone was found once. CDR3 DNA sequence: TGTGCCAGCAGTTACGGACAGGGACGGAACACCGGGGAGCTGTTTTTT. This sequence encodes CASSYGQGRNTGELFF. The V call is TRBV6-5, the J call TRBJ2-2; 8 bases align to TRBD1. J gave up 1 base and V 2 bases, and 3 bases lay outside the gene matches. The CDR3 is 16 amino acids. Germline V gene lookup returns CDR1 MNHEY and CDR2 SVGAGI.

This clone was seen more than once but under ten times. V is TRBV7-6 and J is TRBJ1-4, with TRBD1 identical over 7 bases. Per germline, CDR1 SGHVS and CDR2 FNYEAQ. Trimming took 5 bases from V and 5 from J; bases not matched to a gene: 11. The CDR3 sequence is 16 residues long. The CDR3 nucleotides are TGTGCCAGCAGCCGACGACAGGGTCAGAGAAATGAAAAACTGTTTTTT. Encoded protein: CASSRRQGQRNEKLFF.